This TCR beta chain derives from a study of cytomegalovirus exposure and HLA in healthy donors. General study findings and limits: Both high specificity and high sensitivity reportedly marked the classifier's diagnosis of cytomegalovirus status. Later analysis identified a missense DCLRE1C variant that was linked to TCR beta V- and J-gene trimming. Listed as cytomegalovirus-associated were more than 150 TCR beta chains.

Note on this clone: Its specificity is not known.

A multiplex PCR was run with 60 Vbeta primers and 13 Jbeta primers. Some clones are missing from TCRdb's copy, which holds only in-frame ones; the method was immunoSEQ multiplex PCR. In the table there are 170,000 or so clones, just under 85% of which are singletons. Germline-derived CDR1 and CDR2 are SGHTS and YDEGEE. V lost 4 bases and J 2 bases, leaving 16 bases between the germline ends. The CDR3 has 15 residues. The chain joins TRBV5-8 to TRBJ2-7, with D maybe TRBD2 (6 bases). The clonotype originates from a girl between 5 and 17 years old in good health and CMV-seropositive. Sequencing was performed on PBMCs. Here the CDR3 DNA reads TGTGCCAGCAGCCAATGGGCGGGGTACACCTACGAGCAGTACTTC. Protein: CASSQWAGYTYEQYF.